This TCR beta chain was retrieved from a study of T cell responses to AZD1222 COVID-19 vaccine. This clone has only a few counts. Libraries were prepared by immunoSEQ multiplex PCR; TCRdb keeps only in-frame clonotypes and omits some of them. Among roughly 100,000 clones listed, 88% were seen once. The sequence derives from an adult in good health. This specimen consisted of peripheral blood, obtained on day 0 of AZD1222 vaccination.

The CDR3 nucleotides read TGTGCCAGCAGCGCGTGCCCAGGGATACGGAATCAGCCCCAGCATTTT. Encoded protein: CASSACPGIRNQPQHF. The chain combines TRBV21-1 with TRBJ1-5; TRBD1 was called by the table and not checked on the DNA. TRBV21-1 is a pseudogene locus. The CDR3 spans 16 residues.